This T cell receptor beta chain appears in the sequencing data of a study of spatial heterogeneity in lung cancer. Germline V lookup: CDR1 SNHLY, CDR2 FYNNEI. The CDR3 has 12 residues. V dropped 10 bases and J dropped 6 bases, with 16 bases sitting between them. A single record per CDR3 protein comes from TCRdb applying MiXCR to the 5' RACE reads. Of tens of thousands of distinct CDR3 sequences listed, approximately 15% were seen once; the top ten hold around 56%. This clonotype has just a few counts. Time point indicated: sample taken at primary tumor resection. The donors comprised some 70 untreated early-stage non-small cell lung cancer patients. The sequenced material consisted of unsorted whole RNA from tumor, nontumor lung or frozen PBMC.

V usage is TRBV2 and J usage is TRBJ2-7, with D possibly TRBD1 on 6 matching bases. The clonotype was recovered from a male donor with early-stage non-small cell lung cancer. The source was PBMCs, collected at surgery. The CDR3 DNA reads TGTGCCACCGGATACAGGGTCGGCGAGCAGTACTTC. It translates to CATGYRVGEQYF.